Following are 2 T cell receptor beta chains from one sample sequenced in a study of OX40 agonist ivuxolimab in advanced cancers. Sequenced by immunoSEQ multiplex PCR; TCRdb stores in-frame clones only, minus some. The sample records under 80,000 clones, 75% to 90% being singletons. The sample in question was CD4+ or CD8+ T cells sorted from blood, obtained in a trial of the OX40 agonist ivuxolimab. The receptors originated from an adult with an advanced solid tumor such as melanoma, head and neck, liver or kidney cancer.

The chain is built from TRBV28 and TRBJ1-2; no definite D call. The length of the CDR3 is 15 residues. Germline CDR1 is MDHEN and CDR2 is SYDVKM. V shed 2 bases and J shed 2 bases, with 12 bases lying between them. The CDR3 DNA follows: TGTGCCAGCAGTTTACCGGGCGGCCTAAACTATGGCTACACCTTC. Translating it yields CASSLPGGLNYGYTF.

In this sample, this clone turned up once. The chain recombines TRBV7-3 with TRBJ2-1, with D maybe TRBD1 (5 bases). The CDR3 sequence is 15 residues long. CDR1 is SGHTA and CDR2 is FQGTGA in the germline V gene. The V and J ends lost 3 bases and 5 bases respectively, with 14 bases between them. The chain's CDR3 is CASSFGAGINNEQFF. The CDR3 nucleotides are TGTGCCAGCAGCTTCGGCGCAGGGATAAACAATGAGCAGTTCTTC.